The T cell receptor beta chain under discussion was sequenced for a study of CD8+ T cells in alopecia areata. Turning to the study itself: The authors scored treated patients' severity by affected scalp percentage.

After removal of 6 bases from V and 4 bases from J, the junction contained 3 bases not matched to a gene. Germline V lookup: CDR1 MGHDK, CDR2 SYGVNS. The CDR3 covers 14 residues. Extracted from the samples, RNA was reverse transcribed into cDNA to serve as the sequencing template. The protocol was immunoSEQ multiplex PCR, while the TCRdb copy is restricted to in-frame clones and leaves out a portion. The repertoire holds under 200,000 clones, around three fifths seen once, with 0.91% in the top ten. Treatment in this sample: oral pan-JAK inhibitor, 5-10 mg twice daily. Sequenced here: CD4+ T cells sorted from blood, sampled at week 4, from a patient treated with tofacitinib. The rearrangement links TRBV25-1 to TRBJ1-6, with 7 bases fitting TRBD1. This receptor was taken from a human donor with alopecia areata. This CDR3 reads CASSTGAYNSPLHF. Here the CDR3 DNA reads TGTGCCAGCAGCACAGGGGCTTATAATTCACCCCTCCACTTT.